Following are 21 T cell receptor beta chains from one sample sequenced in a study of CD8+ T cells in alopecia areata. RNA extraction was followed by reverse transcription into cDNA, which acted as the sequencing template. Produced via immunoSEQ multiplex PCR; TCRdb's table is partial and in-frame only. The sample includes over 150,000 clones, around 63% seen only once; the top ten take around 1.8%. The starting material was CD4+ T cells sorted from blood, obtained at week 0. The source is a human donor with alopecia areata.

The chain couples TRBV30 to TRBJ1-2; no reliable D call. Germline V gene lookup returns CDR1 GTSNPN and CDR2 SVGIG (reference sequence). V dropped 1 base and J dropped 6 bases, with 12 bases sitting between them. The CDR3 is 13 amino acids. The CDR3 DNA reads TGTGCCTGGAGTGAGTCCAGCCCGAATGGCTACACCTTC. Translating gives CAWSESSPNGYTF.

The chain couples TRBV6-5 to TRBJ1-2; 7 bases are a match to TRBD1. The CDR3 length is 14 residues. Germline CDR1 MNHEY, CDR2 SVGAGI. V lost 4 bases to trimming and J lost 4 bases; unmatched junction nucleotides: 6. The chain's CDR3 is CASSSTQGGYGYTF. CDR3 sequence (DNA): TGTGCCAGCAGTTCAACTCAGGGGGGCTATGGCTACACCTTC.

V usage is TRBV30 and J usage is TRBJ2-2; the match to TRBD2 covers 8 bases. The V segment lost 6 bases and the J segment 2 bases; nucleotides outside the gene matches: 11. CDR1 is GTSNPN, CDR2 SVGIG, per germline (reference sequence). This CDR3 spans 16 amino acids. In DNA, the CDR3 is TGTGCCTGCACCCGGCGGCGGGGGGAAAACACCGGGGAGCTGTTTTTT. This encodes CACTRRRGENTGELFF.

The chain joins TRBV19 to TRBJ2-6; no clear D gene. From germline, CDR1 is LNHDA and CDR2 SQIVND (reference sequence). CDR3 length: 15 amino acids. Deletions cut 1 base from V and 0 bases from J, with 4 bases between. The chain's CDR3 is CASSIGLSGANVLTF. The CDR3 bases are TGTGCCAGTAGTATAGGCCTCTCTGGGGCCAACGTCCTGACTTTC.

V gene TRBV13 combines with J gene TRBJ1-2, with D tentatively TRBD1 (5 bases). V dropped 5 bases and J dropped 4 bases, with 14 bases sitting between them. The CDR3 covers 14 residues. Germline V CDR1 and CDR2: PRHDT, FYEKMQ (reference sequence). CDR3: CASSPYRNLYGYTF. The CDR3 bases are TGTGCCAGCAGCCCATACAGGAATCTCTATGGCTACACCTTC.

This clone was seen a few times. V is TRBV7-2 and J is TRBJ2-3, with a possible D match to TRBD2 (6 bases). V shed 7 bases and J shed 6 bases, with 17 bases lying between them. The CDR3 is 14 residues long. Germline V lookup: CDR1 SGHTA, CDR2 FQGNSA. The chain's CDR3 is CASTTGQGLDTQYF. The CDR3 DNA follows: TGTGCCAGCACCACTGGCCAGGGACTGGATACGCAGTATTTT.

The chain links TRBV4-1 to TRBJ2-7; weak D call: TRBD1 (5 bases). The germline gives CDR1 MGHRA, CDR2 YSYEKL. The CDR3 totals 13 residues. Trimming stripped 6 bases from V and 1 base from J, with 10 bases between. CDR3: CASSFAGSYEQYF. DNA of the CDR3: TGCGCCAGCAGTTTTGCAGGGTCCTACGAGCAGTACTTC.

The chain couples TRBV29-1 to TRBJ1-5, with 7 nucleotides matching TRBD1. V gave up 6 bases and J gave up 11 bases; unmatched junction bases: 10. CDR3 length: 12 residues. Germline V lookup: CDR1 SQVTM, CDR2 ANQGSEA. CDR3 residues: CSVRDSWRAQHF. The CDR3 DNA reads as TGCAGCGTAAGGGACAGCTGGAGGGCCCAGCATTTT.

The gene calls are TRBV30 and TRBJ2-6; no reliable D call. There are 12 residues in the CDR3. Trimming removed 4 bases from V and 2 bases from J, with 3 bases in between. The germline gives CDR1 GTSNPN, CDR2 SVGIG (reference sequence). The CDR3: CAWTPGANVLTF. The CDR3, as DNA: TGTGCCTGGACCCCTGGGGCCAACGTCCTGACTTTC.

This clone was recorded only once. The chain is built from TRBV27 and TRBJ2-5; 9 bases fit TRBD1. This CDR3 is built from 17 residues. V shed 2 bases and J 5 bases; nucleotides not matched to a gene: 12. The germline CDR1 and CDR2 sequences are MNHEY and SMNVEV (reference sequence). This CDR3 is CASSLSSGTGKWETQYF. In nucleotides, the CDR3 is TGTGCCAGCAGTTTAAGCTCCGGGACAGGGAAGTGGGAGACCCAGTACTTC.

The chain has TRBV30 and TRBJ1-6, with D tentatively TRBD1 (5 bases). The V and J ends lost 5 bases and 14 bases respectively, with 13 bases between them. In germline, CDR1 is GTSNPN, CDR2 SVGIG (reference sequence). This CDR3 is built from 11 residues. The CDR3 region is CAWGGRSALHF. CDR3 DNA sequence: TGTGCCTGGGGGGGTCGTTCGGCCCTCCACTTT. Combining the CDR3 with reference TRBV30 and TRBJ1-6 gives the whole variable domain SQTIHQWPATLVQPVGSPLSLECTVEGTSNPNLYWYRQAAGRGLQLLFYSVGIGQISSEVPQNLSASRPQDRQFILSSKKLLLSDSGFYLCAWGGRSALHFGNGTRLTVT.

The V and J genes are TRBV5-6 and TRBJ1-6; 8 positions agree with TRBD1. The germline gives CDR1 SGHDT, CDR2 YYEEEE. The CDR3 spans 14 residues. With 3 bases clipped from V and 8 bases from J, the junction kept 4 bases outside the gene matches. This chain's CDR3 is CASSSRTGHSPLHF. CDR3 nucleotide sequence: TGTGCCAGCAGCTCCAGGACAGGGCATTCACCCCTCCACTTT.

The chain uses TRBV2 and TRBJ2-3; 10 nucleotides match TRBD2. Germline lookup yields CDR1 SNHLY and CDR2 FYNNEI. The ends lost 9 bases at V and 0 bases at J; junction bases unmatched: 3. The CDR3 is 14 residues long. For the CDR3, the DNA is TGTGCCAGTTTACTAGCGGGGAGCACAGATACGCAGTATTTT. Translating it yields CASLLAGSTDTQYF.

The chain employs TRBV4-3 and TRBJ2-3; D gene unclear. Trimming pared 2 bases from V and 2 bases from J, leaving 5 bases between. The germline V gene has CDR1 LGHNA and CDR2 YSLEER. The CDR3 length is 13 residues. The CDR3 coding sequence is TGCGCCAGCAGCCAAATGATCACAGATACGCAGTATTTT. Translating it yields CASSQMITDTQYF.

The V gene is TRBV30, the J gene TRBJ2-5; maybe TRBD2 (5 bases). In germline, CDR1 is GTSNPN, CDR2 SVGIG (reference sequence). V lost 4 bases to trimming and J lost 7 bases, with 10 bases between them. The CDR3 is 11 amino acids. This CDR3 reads CAWKIGRTQYF. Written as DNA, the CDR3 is TGTGCCTGGAAAATTGGGAGGACCCAGTACTTC.

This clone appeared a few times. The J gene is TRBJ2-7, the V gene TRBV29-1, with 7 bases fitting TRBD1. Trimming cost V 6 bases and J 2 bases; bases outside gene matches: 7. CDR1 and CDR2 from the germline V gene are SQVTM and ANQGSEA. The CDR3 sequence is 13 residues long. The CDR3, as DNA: TGCAGCGTGACTTTGGACAGGACCTACGAGCAGTACTTC. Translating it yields CSVTLDRTYEQYF.

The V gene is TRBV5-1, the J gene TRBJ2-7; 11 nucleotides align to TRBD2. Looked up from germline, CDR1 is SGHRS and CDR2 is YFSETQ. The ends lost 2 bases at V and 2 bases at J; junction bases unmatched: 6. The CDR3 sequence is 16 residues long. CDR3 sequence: CASSLASSGGTYEQYF. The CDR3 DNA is TGCGCCAGCAGCTTAGCCTCTAGCGGGGGGACCTACGAGCAGTACTTC.

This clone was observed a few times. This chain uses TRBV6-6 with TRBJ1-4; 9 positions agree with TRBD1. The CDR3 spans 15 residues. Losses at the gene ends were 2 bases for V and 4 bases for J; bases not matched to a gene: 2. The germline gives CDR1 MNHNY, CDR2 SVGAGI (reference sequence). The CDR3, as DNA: TGTGCCAGCAGTTACCCGGGACAGGGTAATGAAAAACTGTTTTTT. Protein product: CASSYPGQGNEKLFF.

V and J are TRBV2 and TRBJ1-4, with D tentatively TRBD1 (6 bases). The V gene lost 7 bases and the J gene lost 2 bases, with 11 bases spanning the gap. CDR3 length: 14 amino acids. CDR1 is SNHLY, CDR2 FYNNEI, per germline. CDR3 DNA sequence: TGTGCCAGCAATGGGGGCGTCACTAATGAAAAACTGTTTTTT. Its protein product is CASNGGVTNEKLFF.

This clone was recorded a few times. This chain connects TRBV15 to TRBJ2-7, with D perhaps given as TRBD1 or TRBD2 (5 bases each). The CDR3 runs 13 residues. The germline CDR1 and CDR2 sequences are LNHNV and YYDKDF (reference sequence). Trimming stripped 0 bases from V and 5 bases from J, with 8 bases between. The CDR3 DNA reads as TGTGCCACCAGCAGAGATCTGGGGGACGAGCAGTACTTC. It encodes CATSRDLGDEQYF.

The CDR3: CASSSVPGLIYEQYF. The CDR3, as DNA: TGCGCCAGCAGCTCCGTGCCGGGACTAATATACGAGCAGTACTTC. The rearrangement uses TRBV5-1 and TRBJ2-7, with 7 positions matching TRBD2. The ends lost 3 bases at V and 4 bases at J; junction bases unmatched: 10. CDR1 is SGHRS and CDR2 is YFSETQ in the germline V gene. The CDR3 totals 15 residues.